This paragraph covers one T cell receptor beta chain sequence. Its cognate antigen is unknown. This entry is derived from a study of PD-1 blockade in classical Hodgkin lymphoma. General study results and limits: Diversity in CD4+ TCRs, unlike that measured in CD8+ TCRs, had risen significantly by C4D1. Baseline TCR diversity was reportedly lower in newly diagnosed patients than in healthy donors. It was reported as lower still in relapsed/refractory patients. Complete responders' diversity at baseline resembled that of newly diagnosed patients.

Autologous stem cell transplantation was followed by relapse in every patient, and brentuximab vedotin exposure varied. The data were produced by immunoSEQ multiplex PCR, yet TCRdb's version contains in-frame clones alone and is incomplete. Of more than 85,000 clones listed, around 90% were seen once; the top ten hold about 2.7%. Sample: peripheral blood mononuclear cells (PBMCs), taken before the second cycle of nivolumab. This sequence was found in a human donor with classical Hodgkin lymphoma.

CDR3 bases: TGTGCCAGCAGCTGGGGGGGCCCATTGCCCCAGCATTTT. It translates to CASSWGGPLPQHF. The chain has TRBV7-2 and TRBJ1-5; tentative D call: TRBD1 (6 bases). V was cut by 4 bases and J by 9 bases, with 13 bases left in between. The CDR3 sequence is 13 residues long. Per germline, CDR1 SGHTA and CDR2 FQGNSA.